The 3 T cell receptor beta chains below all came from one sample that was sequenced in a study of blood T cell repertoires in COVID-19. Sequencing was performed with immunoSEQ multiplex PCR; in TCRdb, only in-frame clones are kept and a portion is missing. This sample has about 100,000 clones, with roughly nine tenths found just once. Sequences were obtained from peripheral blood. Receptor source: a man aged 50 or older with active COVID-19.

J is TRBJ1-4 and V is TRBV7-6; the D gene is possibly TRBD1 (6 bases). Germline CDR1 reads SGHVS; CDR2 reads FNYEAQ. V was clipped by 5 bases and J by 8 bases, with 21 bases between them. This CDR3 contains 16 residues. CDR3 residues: CASSPNTGKFGEKLFF. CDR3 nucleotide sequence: TGTGCCAGCAGCCCAAATACAGGGAAGTTTGGCGAAAAACTGTTTTTT.

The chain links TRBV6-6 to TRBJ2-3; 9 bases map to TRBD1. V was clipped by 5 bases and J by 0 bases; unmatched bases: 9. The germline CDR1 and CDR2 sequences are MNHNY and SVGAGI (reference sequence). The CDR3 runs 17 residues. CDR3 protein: CASSPLTGGFSTDTQYF. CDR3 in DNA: TGTGCCAGCAGTCCCTTGACAGGGGGTTTTAGCACAGATACGCAGTATTTT.

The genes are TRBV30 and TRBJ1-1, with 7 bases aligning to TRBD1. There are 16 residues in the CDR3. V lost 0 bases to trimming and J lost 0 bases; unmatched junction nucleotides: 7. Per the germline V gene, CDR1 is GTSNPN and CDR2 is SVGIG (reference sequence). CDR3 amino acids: CAWSVVPGQLNTEAFF. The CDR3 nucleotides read TGTGCCTGGAGTGTGGTACCGGGACAGCTGAACACTGAAGCTTTCTTT.